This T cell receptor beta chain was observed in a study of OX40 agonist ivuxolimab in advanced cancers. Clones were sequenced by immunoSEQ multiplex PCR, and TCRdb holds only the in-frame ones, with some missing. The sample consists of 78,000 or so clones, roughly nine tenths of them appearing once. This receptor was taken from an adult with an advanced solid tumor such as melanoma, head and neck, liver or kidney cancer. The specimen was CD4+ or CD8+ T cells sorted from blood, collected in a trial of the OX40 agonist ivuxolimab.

DNA of the CDR3: TGTGCCAGTAGTATATACAGGGAGCAAGAGACCCAGTACTTC. Translated, it gives CASSIYREQETQYF. V usage is TRBV19 and J usage is TRBJ2-5, with D possibly TRBD1 on 6 matching bases. Trimming removed 2 bases at V and 2 bases at J, with 9 bases between. The CDR3 spans 14 residues. The V gene's germline CDR1 is LNHDA and CDR2 SQIVND (reference sequence).